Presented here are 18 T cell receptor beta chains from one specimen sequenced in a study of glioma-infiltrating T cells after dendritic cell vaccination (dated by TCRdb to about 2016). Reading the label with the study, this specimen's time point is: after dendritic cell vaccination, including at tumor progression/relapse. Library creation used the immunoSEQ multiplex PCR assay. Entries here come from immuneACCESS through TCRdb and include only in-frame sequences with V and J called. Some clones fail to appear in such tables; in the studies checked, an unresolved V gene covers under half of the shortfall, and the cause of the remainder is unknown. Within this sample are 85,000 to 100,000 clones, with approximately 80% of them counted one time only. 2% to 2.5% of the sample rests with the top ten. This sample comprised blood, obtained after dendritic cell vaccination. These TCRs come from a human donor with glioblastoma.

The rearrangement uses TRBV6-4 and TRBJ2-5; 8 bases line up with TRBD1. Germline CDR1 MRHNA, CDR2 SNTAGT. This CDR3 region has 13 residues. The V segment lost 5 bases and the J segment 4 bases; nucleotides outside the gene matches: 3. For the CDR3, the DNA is TGTGCCAGCAGTACCGACAGGGGAGAGACCCAGTACTTC. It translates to CASSTDRGETQYF.

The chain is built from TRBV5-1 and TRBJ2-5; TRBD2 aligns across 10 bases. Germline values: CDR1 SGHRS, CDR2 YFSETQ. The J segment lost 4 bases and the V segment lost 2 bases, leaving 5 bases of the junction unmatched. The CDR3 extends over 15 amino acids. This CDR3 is CASSLSGGGRETQYF. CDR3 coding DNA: TGCGCCAGCAGCTTAAGCGGGGGGGGCCGAGAGACCCAGTACTTC.

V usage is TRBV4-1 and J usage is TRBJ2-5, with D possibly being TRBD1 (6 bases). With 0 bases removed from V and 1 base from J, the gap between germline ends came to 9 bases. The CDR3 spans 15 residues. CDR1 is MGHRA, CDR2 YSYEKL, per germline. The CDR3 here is CASSQDQGPQETQYF. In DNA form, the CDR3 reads TGCGCCAGCAGCCAAGATCAGGGGCCCCAAGAGACCCAGTACTTC.

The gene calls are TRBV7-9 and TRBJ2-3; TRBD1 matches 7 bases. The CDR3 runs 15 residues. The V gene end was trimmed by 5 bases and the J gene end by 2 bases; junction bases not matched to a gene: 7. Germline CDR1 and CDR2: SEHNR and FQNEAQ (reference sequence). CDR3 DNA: TGTGCCAGCAGCGCAAGGGACAGTCCCACAGATACGCAGTATTTT. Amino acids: CASSARDSPTDTQYF.

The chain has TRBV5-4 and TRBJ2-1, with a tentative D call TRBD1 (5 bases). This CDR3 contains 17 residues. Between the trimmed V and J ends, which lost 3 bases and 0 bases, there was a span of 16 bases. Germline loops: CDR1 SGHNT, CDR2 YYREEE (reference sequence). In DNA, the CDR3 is TGTGCCAGCAGCTCTGGGGCCCTTTGGAACTCCTACAATGAGCAGTTCTTC. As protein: CASSSGALWNSYNEQFF.

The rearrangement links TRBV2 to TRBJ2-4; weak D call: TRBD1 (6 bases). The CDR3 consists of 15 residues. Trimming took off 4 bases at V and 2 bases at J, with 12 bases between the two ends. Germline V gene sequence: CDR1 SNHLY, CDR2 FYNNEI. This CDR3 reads CASSGQGITKNIQYF. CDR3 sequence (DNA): TGTGCCAGCAGTGGGCAGGGGATAACCAAAAACATTCAGTACTTC.

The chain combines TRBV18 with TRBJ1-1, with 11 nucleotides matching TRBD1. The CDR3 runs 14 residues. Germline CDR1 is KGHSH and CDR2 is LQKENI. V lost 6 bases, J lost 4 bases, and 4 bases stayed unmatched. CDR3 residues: CASSPGTGGTEAFF. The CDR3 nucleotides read TGTGCCAGCTCCCCCGGGACAGGGGGCACTGAAGCTTTCTTT.

The CDR3 DNA reads TGCGCCAGCAGCGCAAGACGGGTAGATACGCAGTATTTT. This gives the protein CASSARRVDTQYF. The V gene is TRBV10-2, the J gene TRBJ2-3; D is ambiguous. Per germline, CDR1 WSHSY and CDR2 SAAADI. The CDR3 contains 13 residues. Trimming stripped 6 bases from V and 5 bases from J, with 12 bases between.

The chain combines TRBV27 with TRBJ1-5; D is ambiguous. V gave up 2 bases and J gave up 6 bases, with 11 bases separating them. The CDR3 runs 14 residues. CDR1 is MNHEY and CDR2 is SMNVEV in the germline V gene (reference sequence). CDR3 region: CASSLRRAGQPQHF. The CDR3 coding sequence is TGTGCCAGCAGTTTACGGCGGGCAGGTCAGCCCCAGCATTTT.

The CDR3 here is CASSNWLQGFYEQYV. CDR3 coding DNA: TGTGCCAGCAGCAACTGGTTGCAGGGTTTCTACGAGCAGTACGTC. This chain joins TRBV21-1 and TRBJ2-7; TRBD1 is the table's D call, not checked against the DNA. TRBV21-1 is flagged as a pseudogene. This CDR3 is built from 15 residues.

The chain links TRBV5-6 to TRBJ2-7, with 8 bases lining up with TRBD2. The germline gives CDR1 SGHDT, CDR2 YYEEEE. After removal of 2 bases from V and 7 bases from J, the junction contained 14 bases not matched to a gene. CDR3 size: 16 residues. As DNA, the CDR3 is TGTGCCAGCAGCTTTTGGGGAGCGGGAGAATCGGGAGAGCAGTACGTC. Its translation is CASSFWGAGESGEQYV.

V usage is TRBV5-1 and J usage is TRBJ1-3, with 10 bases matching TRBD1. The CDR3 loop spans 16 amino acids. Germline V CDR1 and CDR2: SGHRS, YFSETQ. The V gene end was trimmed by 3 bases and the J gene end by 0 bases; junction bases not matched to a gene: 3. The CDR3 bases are TGCGCCAGCAGCTCGGACAGGGGGATCTCTGGAAACACCATATATTTT. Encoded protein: CASSSDRGISGNTIYF.

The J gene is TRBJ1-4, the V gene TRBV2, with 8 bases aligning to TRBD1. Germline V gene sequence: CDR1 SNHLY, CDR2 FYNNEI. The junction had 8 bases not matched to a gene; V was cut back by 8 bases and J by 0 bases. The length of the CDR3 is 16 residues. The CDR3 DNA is TGTGCCAGCCGGAATCAGGGGGCTGCAACTAATGAAAAACTGTTTTTT. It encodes CASRNQGAATNEKLFF.

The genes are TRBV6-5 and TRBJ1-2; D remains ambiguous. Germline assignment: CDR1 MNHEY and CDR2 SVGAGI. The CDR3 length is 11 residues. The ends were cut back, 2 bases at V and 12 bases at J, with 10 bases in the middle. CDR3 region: CASSYLGLDTF. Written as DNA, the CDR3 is TGTGCCAGCAGTTACCTAGGATTGGACACCTTC.

The CDR3 spells CASSLDLQASHEQYV. The CDR3 DNA reads TGTGCCAGCAGCTTAGATTTGCAGGCCTCCCACGAGCAGTACGTC. The chain has TRBV11-2 and TRBJ2-7; D not resolved. The germline gives CDR1 SGHAT, CDR2 FQNNGV. The CDR3 is 15 residues long.

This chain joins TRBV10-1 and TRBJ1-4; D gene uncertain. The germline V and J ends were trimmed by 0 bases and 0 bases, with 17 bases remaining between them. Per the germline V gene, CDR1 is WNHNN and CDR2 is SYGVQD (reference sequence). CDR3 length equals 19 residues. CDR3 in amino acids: CASSESLVRGGATNEKLFF. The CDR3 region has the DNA TGCGCCAGCAGTGAGTCCCTTGTCAGAGGAGGCGCAACTAATGAAAAACTGTTTTTT.

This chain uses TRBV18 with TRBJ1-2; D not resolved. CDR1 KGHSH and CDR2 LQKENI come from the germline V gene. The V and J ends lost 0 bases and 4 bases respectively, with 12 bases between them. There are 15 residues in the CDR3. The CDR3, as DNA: TGTGCCAGCTCACCACCGATCGGGGTCTCCTATGGCTACACCTTC. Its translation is CASSPPIGVSYGYTF.

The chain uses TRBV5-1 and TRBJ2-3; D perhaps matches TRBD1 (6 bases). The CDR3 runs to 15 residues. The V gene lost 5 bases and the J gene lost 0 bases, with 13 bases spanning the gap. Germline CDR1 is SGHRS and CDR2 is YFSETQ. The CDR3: CASSTGRSSTDTQYF. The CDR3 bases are TGCGCCAGCAGTACAGGGCGGTCTAGCACAGATACGCAGTATTTT.